Listed below are T cell receptor beta chains from one sample, sequenced in a study of cytomegalovirus exposure and HLA in healthy donors. Profiling relied on immunoSEQ multiplex PCR, and the TCRdb table lists in-frame clones only, not all of them. The sample holds 170,000 or so clones; under 85% are singletons and the top ten take 1.5% to 2%. Sample: PBMCs. These receptors were taken from a woman aged 30 to 39 in good health and CMV-seronegative. CDR3s leave out the opening cysteine and the closing phenylalanine or tryptophan. A D gene is named only where the DNA matches it firmly.

v_call d_call cdr3_aa
TRBV7-2 TRBD1 ASSSGTGLQPQH
TRBV5-1 TRBD2 ASSSPGTSLYNEQF
TRBV19 TRBD1 ASSILRGQGNTEAF
TRBV9 TRBD1 ASSVDNRGGNTIY
TRBV9 TRBD1 ASSGGTGEGYT
TRBV19 - ASSYERLGATNEKLF
TRBV11-2 - ASSLRANYGYT
TRBV2 - ASREYRGNQPQH
TRBV7-3 TRBD2 ASSPGTSGRSDTQY
TRBV5-8 - ASSFGGTEAF
TRBV13 - ASSLQEGNTIY
TRBV29-1 - SVGPGLATYEQY
TRBV28 TRBD2 ASSENSGLADIYNEQF
TRBV10-1 - ASSESRETGNTIY
TRBV6-5 - ASSGRGAGAYEQY
TRBV5-4 - ASSSYGLVYGYT
TRBV15 TRBD2 ATSTRGAGLYEQY
TRBV29-1 - SVGRDGDTQY
TRBV4-1 - ASSQDQDSNSYEQY
TRBV5-4 TRBD1 ASSLGGGAGGNTIY
TRBV28 TRBD2 ASSSGTSGIWSYEQY
TRBV6-5 - ASRVGPSPVYEQY
TRBV5-4 TRBD1 ASSFRQGDLYEQY
TRBV15 TRBD1 ATETGGQGNEQF
TRBV5-4 - ASSGGAAVTYNEQF
TRBV30 TRBD1 AWSVQTGVKNIQY
TRBV15 - ATKLDRRSYEQY
TRBV5-1 - ASSGPGTTGEGYT
TRBV5-1 TRBD1 ASSKQGGNTGELF
TRBV7-9 TRBD1 ASSRTRPGQGMEGNTIY
TRBV5-1 TRBD1 ASSLSQTGAGTETQY
TRBV14 TRBD1 ASSKRQGYYGYT
TRBV7-2 - ASSLGARDYGYT
TRBV27 TRBD1 ASGQGVGAF
TRBV7-3 - ASSPTGLEETQY
TRBV6-6 TRBD1 ASSYPETGEEDTQY
TRBV14 - ASSRTLTSSYNEQF
TRBV30 - ALKIRESYGYT
TRBV10-3 - AISEGREGNQPQH
TRBV7-9 - ASSLVIREAQRSPLH
TRBV18 TRBD1 ASSWTGDFTGELF
TRBV19 TRBD1 ASSSDRGRYEQY